The present TCR beta chain was sequenced within a study of vaccination effects on CD4 cells after COVID-19. Looking at the study overall: Before any sequencing was done, the ViraFEST assay used viral peptide pools to expand antigen-specific CD4+ T cells.

Produced via immunoSEQ multiplex PCR; TCRdb's table is partial and in-frame only. The sample lists about 37,000 clones, about 70% occurring once. This clone has a single count. Antigen unknown. This CDR3 contains 13 residues. CDR1 is ENHRY, CDR2 SYGVKD, per germline. Trimming at V came to 8 bases and at J to 2 bases, leaving 6 bases not matched to a gene. The authors isolated CD4+ T cells after around nine days of culture. A half-medium replacement with IL-2 medium was carried out on days 3 and 7. The material sequenced was CD4+ T cells from PBMCs cultured without peptide, taken before COVID-19 vaccination. This sequence joins TRBV10-3 and TRBJ2-7; 7 nucleotides match TRBD2. This TCR was recovered from a human donor who received a COVID-19 vaccine. In DNA, the CDR3 is TGTGCCATCCAGCGGGACCCCCCCTACGAGCAGTACTTC. Translating it yields CAIQRDPPYEQYF.